The rows below give T cell receptor beta chains drawn from one sample of a study of blood T cell repertoires in COVID-19. Sequenced by immunoSEQ multiplex PCR; TCRdb stores in-frame clones only, minus some. This sample yields approximately 220,000 clones, of which 83% are seen a single time; 4.8% belongs to the top ten. The sequenced material came from PBMCs or T cells enriched from blood (not recorded which). Every receptor here comes from a woman aged 50 to 65 who had been exposed to COVID-19. The CDR3 runs from the conserved cysteine through the conserved F or W. A D gene is named only where the DNA matches it firmly. A row's size may be missing; if present it is once, few, many or a size class.

V	J	D	size	DNA	CDR3
TRBV6-5	TRBJ2-7	TRBD1	NA	TGTGCCAGCAGTATGGGACAGCCCTACGAGCAGTACTTC	CASSMGQPYEQYF
TRBV3-1/TRBV3-2	TRBJ1-2	NA	NA	TGTGCCAGCAGACCCCAGGGTTGGGATGGCTACACCTTC	CASRPQGWDGYTF
TRBV28	TRBJ1-2	NA	NA	TGTGCCAGCAGCCGGACATCCTATGGCTACACCTTC	CASSRTSYGYTF
TRBV7-9	TRBJ1-1	NA	NA	TGTGCCAGCAGCTTCGGGTTCCACGCTGAAGCTTTCTTT	CASSFGFHAEAFF
TRBV29-1	TRBJ1-5	NA	NA	TGCAGCGTTGGTGACAGCCATAGCAATCAGCCCCAGCATTTT	CSVGDSHSNQPQHF
TRBV7-2	TRBJ2-7	TRBD2	NA	TGTGCCAGCAGCCCGTGGACTAGCGCCTACGAGCAGTACTTC	CASSPWTSAYEQYF
TRBV25-1	TRBJ1-2	TRBD1	NA	TGTGCCAGCAGTGTTAGTGGAACCGGGACAGGGGTTAACTATGGCTACACCTTC	CASSVSGTGTGVNYGYTF
TRBV13	TRBJ1-3	NA	NA	TGTGCCAGCAGCCCCAGCGTAAACACCATATATTTT	CASSPSVNTIYF
TRBV12-3/TRBV12-4	TRBJ1-2	NA	NA	TGTGCCAGCAGTCAAACAGGTCTCTATGGCTACACCTTC	CASSQTGLYGYTF
TRBV2	TRBJ1-1	NA	NA	TGTGCCAGCAGTGACAGGGAGAACACTGAAGCTTTCTTT	CASSDRENTEAFF
TRBV28	TRBJ2-7	NA	NA	TGTGCCAGCAGTTTGGGGGGGGCGGGGTACGAGCAGTACTTC	CASSLGGAGYEQYF
TRBV7-2	TRBJ2-7	NA	NA	TGTGCCAGCAGCTCTAACAGGGTGACCGAGCAGTACTTC	CASSSNRVTEQYF
TRBV5-6	TRBJ1-1	NA	many	TGTGCCAGCAGCTTGTACGCGGGCACTGAAGCTTTCTTT	CASSLYAGTEAFF
TRBV10-3	TRBJ1-1	TRBD1	few	TGTGCCACCACGGGACAGGACACTGAAGCTTTCTTT	CATTGQDTEAFF
TRBV13	TRBJ1-1	NA	NA	TGTGCCAGCAGCTTAACGGGGAGGGTGAACACTGAAGCTTTCTTT	CASSLTGRVNTEAFF
TRBV11-2	TRBJ2-5	TRBD2	NA	TGTGCCAGCAGCTTAAGGCGGGGGGCCTTAAAAGAGACCCAGTACTTC	CASSLRRGALKETQYF
TRBV29-1	TRBJ1-1	NA	NA	TGCAGCGTTTTGGGGCAGGGGAGTAGCGCTGAAGCTTTCTTT	CSVLGQGSSAEAFF
TRBV10-1	TRBJ1-5	NA	NA	TGCGCCAGCAGTGAAACGAGGGGAGGTCAGCCCCAGCATTTT	CASSETRGGQPQHF
TRBV5-5	TRBJ2-1	NA	NA	TGTGCCAGCAGTCGCAGGGTACCTGGCACCTACAATGAGCAGTTCTTC	CASSRRVPGTYNEQFF
TRBV7-6	TRBJ2-2	TRBD2	NA	TGTGCCAGCAGCTTAGTCCCTAGCGGGTCCGCGAACACCGGGGAGCTGTTTTTT	CASSLVPSGSANTGELFF
TRBV12-3/TRBV12-4	TRBJ1-2	NA	NA	TGTGCCACCTACCCCACTCCTTCTTCTGGCTACACCTTC	CATYPTPSSGYTF
TRBV6-2/TRBV6-3	TRBJ2-5	TRBD2	NA	TGTGCCAGCAGTTACCGACCCTCGGGACTAGCGGGGGGGGAGACCCAGTACTTC	CASSYRPSGLAGGETQYF
TRBV28	TRBJ1-1	NA	NA	TGTGCCAGCGGTACAGGGATGAACACTGAAGCTTTCTTT	CASGTGMNTEAFF
TRBV19	TRBJ2-1	TRBD2	NA	TGTGCCAGTAGTCACGGCGGGGGGGGACACAATGAGCAGTTCTTC	CASSHGGGGHNEQFF
TRBV18	TRBJ2-1	NA	NA	TGTGCCAGCTCACCCCTCCAAGGGGCGGAGCAGTTCTTC	CASSPLQGAEQFF